This T cell receptor beta chain originates from a study of shared clonotypes between healthy human individuals. Study results and caveats: Blood alone was sampled, and tissue repertoires likely differ.

Researchers divided each subset's genomic DNA evenly across several immunoSEQ plates. Template for every sorted-subset replicate PCR totaled roughly 210 ng DNA, tens of thousands of T cell genomes. The data were produced by immunoSEQ multiplex PCR, yet TCRdb's version contains in-frame clones alone and is incomplete. This repertoire shows around 600,000 clones, around 95% found once; its top ten account for about 0.11%. The CDR3 has 14 residues. Trimming left V 3 bases short and J 0 bases short, with 9 bases between. In germline, CDR1 is SNHLY, CDR2 FYNNEI. In its sample, this clone was seen a few times. As yet, its antigen is unknown. CD45RO-negative CD8 cells positively selected for CCR7 made up the naive population, which excluded terminally differentiated effector memory CD45RA+ cells. The donor population consisted of healthy HIV-negative adults with no recent acute infections or vaccinations.

Sequencing was performed on naive CD8+ T cells sorted from blood. The clonotype was recovered from a woman aged 25 to 45 in good health. V usage is TRBV2 and J usage is TRBJ2-7; D is unclear. CDR3 in amino acids: CASSDGQSSYEQYF. The CDR3 DNA sequence: TGTGCCAGCAGTGACGGTCAGAGCTCCTACGAGCAGTACTTC.